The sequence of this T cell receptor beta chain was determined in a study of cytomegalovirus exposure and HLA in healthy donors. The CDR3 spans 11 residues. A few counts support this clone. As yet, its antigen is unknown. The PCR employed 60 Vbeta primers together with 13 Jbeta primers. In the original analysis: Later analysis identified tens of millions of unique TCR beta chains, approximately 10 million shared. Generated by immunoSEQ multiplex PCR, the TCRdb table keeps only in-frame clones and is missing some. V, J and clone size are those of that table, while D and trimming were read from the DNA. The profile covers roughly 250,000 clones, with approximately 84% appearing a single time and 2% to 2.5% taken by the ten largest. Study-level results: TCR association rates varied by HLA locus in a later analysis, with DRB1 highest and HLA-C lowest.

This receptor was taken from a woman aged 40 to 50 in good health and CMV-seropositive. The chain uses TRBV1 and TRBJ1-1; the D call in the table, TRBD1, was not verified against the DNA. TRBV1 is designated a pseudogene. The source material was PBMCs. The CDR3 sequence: CTSRYTTEAFF. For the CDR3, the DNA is TGCACCAGCAGATACACAACTGAAGCTTTCTTT.